The following is a T cell receptor beta chain sequence with its context. The data were obtained in a study of T cell changes during pregnancy in multiple sclerosis. The assay was immunoSEQ multiplex PCR, and TCRdb's table has in-frame clones only and misses some. The data hold some 100,000 clones, with approximately 94% observed a single time. The specimen was peripheral blood, collected in the second trimester of pregnancy. This receptor was identified in a female donor with multiple sclerosis, enrolled in a pregnancy study.

This CDR3 reads CASSASERGRTDTQYF. CDR3 nucleotides: TGTGCCAGCAGCGCTTCGGAGCGGGGGCGCACAGATACGCAGTATTTT. The rearrangement links TRBV9 to TRBJ2-3, with TRBD2 identical over 8 bases. J was trimmed by 1 base and V by 3 bases; bases with no gene match: 7. The CDR3 extends over 16 amino acids. From germline, CDR1 is SGDLS and CDR2 YYNGEE.